This T cell receptor (beta chain) was documented in a study of blood T cell repertoires in COVID-19. Across the study: Nucleic acid was either cDNA or gDNA, and it came from T cells, B-cell-depleted T cells, or PBMCs.

This clone was seen just once. This CDR3 region has 16 residues. The V segment lost 1 base and the J segment 0 bases; nucleotides outside the gene matches: 2. Germline-derived CDR1 and CDR2 are LGHDT and YNNKEL (reference sequence). Profiled with immunoSEQ multiplex PCR; TCRdb holds only in-frame clones, not every one. The data show 65,000 to 100,000 clones, about 88% seen once. The J gene is TRBJ1-4, the V gene TRBV3-1 (or the pseudogene TRBV3-2), with TRBD1 matching 7 bases. The TCR originated in a man over 45 with acute or convalescent COVID-19. Material: peripheral blood. CDR3 sequence reads: CASSQVGGATNEKLFF. CDR3 DNA: TGTGCCAGCAGCCAAGTAGGGGGCGCAACTAATGAAAAACTGTTTTTT.